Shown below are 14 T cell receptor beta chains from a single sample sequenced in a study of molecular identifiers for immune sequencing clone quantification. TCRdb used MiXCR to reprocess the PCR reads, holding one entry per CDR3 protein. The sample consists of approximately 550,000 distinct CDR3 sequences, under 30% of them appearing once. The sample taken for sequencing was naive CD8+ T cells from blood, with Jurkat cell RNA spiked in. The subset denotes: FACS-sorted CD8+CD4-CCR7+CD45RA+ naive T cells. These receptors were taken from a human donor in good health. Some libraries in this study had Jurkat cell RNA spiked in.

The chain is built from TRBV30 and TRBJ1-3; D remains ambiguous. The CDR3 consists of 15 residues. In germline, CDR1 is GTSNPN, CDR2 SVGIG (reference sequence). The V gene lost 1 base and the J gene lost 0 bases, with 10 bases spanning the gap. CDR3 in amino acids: CAWSAGSDSGNTIYF. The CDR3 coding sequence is TGTGCCTGGAGTGCTGGGAGCGACTCTGGAAACACCATATATTTT.

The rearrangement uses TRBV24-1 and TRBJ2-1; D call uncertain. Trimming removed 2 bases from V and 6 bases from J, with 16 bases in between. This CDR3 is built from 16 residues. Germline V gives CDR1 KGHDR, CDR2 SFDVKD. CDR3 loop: CATSDSGSQARNEQFF. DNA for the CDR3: TGTGCCACCAGTGATTCCGGGTCCCAGGCCCGCAATGAGCAGTTCTTC.

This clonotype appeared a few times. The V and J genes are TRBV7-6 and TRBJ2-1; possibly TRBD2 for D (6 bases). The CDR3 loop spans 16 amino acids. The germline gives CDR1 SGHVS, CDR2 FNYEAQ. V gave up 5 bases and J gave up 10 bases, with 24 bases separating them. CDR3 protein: CASSARDGSPSGEQFF. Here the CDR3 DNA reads TGTGCCAGCAGCGCCAGGGACGGGAGCCCGAGTGGAGAGCAGTTCTTC.

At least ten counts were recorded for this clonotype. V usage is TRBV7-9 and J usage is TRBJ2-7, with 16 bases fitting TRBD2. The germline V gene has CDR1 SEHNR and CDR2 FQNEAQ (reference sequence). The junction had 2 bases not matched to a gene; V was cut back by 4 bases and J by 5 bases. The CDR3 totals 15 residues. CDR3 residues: CASSSGLAGGHEQYF. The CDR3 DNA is TGTGCCAGCAGCTCGGGACTAGCGGGAGGGCACGAGCAGTACTTC.

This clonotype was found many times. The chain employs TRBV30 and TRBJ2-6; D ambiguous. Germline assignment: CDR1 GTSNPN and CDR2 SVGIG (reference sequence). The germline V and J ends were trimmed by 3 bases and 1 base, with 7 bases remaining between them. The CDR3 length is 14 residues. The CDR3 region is CAWSLGSGANVLTF. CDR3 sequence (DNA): TGTGCCTGGAGCCTCGGATCTGGGGCCAACGTCCTGACTTTC.

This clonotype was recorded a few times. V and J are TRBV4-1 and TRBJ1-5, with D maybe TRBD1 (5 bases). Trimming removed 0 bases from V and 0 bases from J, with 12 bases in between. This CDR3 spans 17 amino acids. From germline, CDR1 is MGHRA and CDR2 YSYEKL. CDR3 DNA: TGCGCCAGCAGCCAAGATTGGGGGACTTATAGCAATCAGCCCCAGCATTTT. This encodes CASSQDWGTYSNQPQHF.

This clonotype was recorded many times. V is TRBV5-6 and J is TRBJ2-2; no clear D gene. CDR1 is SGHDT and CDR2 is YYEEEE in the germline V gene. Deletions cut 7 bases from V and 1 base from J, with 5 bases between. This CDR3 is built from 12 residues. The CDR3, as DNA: TGTGCCAGCGGCAGGAACACCGGGGAGCTGTTTTTT. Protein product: CASGRNTGELFF.

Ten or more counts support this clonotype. The CDR3 here is CASSPRTGPVSNEQFF. As DNA, the CDR3 is TGTGCCAGCAGCCCCCGGACAGGCCCTGTTAGCAATGAGCAGTTCTTC. The chain carries TRBV14 and TRBJ2-1, with 7 bases that match TRBD1. The CDR3 is 16 residues long. CDR1 SGHDN and CDR2 FVKESK come from the germline V gene. With V trimmed by 4 bases and J by 6 bases, 12 bases remained unmatched.

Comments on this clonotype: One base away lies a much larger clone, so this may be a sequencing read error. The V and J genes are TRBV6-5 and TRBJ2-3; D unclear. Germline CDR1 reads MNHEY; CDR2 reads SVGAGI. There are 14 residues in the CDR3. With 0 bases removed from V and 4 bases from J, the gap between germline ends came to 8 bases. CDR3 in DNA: TGTGCCAGCAGTTACTCTCGGGCTGCAGATACGCAGTATTTT. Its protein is CASSYSRAADTQYF.

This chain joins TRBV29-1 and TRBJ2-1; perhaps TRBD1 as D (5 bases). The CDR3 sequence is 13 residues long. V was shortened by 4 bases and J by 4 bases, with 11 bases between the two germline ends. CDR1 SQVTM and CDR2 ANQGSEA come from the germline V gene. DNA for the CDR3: TGCAGCGTTGCGGCAGGGTGGTACAATGAGCAGTTCTTC. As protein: CSVAAGWYNEQFF.

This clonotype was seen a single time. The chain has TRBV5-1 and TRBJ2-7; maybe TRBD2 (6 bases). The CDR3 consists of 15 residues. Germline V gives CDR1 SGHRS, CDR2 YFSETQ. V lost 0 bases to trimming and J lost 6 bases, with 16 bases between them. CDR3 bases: TGCGCCAGCAGCTTGGTGGCGGGGCCCGCCTGCGAGCAGTACTTC. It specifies CASSLVAGPACEQYF.

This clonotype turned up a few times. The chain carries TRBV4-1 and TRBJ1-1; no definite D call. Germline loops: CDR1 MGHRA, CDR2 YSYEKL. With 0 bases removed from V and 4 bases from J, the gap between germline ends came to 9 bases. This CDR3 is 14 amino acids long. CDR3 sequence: CASSQDDGTTEAFF. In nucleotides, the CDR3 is TGCGCCAGCAGCCAAGATGACGGAACCACTGAAGCTTTCTTT.

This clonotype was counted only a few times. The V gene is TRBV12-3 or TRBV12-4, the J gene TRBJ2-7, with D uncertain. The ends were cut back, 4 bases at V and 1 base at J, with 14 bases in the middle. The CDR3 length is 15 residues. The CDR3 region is CASSSADGFSYEQYF. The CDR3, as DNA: TGTGCCAGCAGTTCGGCCGACGGGTTTTCCTACGAGCAGTACTTC.

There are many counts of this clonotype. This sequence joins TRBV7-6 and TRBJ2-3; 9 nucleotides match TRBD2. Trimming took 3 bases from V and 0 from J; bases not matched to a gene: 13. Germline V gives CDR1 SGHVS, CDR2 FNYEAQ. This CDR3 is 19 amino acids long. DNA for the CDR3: TGTGCCAGCAGCTTTTTGGTGCGGGAGGGCCCCTTAAGCACAGATACGCAGTATTTT. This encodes CASSFLVREGPLSTDTQYF.